This paragraph reports one TCR beta chain. Assay used: immunoSEQ multiplex PCR; TCRdb lists only in-frame clones, some missing. The data contain fewer than 25,000 clones, around 76% of them seen just once; the ten biggest clones take up 8.6%. The data belong to a study of STAT5B mutations in CD4+ large granular lymphocyte leukemia. Germline lookup yields CDR1 MNHNS and CDR2 SASEGT. The CDR3 covers 13 residues. V lost 6 bases and J 8 bases, leaving 14 bases between the germline ends. This rearrangement joins TRBV6-1 to TRBJ2-1; either TRBD1 or TRBD2 may supply D (5 bases each). The material sequenced was CD4+ T cells from blood buffy coats. This TCR was recovered from a human donor in good health. The CDR3 region has the DNA TGTGCCAGCAGCCGGGACCCGCGGGATGAGCAGTTCTTC. Amino acid sequence: CASSRDPRDEQFF.